The 5 T cell receptor beta chains below were found in one sample sequenced in a study of T cell responses to AZD1222 COVID-19 vaccine. TCRdb's table, derived via immunoSEQ multiplex PCR, lists solely in-frame clones and lacks some. The sample yields roughly 140,000 clones, less than 95% seen once. Source: peripheral blood, taken on day 0 of AZD1222 vaccination. The receptors stem from an adult in good health.

This clone came up a few times. The chain has TRBV29-1 and TRBJ1-2, with D tentatively TRBD1 (6 bases). The CDR3 spans 15 residues. Germline loops: CDR1 SQVTM, CDR2 ANQGSEA. V lost 0 bases and J 3 bases, leaving 14 bases between the germline ends. Here the CDR3 reads CSVEDLAGVDYGYTF. The CDR3 DNA is TGCAGCGTTGAAGACCTCGCAGGGGTAGACTATGGCTACACCTTC.

The chain is built from TRBV7-9 and TRBJ1-1, with a possible D match to TRBD1 (6 bases). The CDR3 is made up of 14 amino acids. The germline CDR1 and CDR2 sequences are SEHNR and FQNEAQ (reference sequence). V was cut by 5 bases and J by 4 bases, with 14 bases left in between. Here the CDR3 DNA reads TGTGCCAGCAGCACGCTTTTGGGGGCCACTGAAGCTTTCTTT. This sequence encodes CASSTLLGATEAFF.

The chain is built from TRBV27 and TRBJ2-1; D not certain. Germline V gene sequence: CDR1 MNHEY, CDR2 SMNVEV (reference sequence). Trimming stripped 5 bases from V and 4 bases from J, with 12 bases between. The length of the CDR3 is 14 residues. CDR3 DNA sequence: TGTGCCAGCAGTCAGAAGGGCCCTTACAATGAGCAGTTCTTC. Encoded protein: CASSQKGPYNEQFF.

CDR3 sequence: CASSPTDVSSGNTIYF. The CDR3 DNA is TGTGCCAGCAGCCCGACGGACGTTAGCTCTGGAAACACCATATATTTT. This rearrangement joins TRBV28 to TRBJ1-3; no reliable D call. CDR1 and CDR2 (germline): MDHEN, SYDVKM. V lost 6 bases to trimming and J lost 0 bases, with 15 bases between them. There are 16 residues in the CDR3.

This clone appeared once. CDR3 in DNA: TGTGCCACACTAGACAGGAGCTCCTACGAGCAGTACTTC. Amino acids: CATLDRSSYEQYF. The chain uses TRBV3-1 (or the pseudogene TRBV3-2) and TRBJ2-7, with D tentatively TRBD1 (6 bases). Germline lookup yields CDR1 LGHDT and CDR2 YNNKEL (reference sequence). The CDR3 runs 13 residues. V was pared by 10 bases and J by 0 bases, with 13 bases between.